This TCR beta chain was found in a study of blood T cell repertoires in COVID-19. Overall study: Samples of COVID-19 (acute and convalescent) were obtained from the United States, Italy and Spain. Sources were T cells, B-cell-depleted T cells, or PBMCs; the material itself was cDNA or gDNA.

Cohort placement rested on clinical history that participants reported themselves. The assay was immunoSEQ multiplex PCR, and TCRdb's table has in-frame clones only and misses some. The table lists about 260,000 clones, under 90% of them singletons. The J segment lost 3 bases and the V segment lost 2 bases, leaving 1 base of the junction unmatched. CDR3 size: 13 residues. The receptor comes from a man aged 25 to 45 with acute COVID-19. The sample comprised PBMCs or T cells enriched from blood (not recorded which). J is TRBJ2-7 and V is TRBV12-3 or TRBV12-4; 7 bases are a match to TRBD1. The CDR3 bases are TGTGCCAGCAGTTTAAACAGGGGCTACGAGCAGTACGTC. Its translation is CASSLNRGYEQYV.